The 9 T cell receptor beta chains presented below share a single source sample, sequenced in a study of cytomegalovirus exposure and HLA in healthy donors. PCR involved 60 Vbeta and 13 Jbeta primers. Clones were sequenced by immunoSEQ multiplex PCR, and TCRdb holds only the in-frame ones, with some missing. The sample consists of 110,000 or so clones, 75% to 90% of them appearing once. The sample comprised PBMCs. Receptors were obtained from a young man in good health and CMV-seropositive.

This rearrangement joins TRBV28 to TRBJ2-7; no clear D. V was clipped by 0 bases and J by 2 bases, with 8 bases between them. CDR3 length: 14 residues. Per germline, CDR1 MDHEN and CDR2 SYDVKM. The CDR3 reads CASSLWASPYEQYF. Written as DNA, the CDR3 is TGTGCCAGCAGTTTATGGGCTTCCCCCTACGAGCAGTACTTC.

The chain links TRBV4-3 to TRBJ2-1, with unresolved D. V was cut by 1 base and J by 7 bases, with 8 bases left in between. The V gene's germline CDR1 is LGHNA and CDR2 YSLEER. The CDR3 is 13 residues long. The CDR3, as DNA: TGCGCCAGCAGCCAAGGTTTGAGTAATGAGCAGTTCTTC. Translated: CASSQGLSNEQFF.

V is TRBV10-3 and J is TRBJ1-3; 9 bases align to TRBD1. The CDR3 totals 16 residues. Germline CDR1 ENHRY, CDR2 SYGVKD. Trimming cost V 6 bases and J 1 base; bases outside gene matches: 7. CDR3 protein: CAISPDRGYSGNTIYF. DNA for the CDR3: TGTGCCATCAGCCCGGACAGGGGCTATTCTGGAAACACCATATATTTT.

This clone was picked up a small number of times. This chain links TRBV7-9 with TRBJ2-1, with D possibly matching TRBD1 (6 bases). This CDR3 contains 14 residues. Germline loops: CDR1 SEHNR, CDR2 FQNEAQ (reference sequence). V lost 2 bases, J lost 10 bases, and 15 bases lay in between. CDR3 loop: CASSLWTAVREQFF. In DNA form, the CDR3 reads TGTGCCAGCAGCTTATGGACAGCGGTGCGAGAGCAGTTCTTC.

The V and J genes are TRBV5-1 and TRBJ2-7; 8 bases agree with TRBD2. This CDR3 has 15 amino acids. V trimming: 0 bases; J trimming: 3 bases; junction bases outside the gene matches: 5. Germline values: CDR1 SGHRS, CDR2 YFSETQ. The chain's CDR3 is CASSLEAGVGYEQYF. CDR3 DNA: TGCGCCAGCAGCTTGGAAGCGGGGGTCGGCTACGAGCAGTACTTC.

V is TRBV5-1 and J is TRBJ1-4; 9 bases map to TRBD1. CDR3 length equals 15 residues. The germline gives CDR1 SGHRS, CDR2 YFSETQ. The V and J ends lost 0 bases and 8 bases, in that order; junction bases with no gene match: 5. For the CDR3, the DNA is TGCGCCAGCAGCTTGGGGACAGGGGCTGGGGAAAAACTGTTTTTT. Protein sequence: CASSLGTGAGEKLFF.

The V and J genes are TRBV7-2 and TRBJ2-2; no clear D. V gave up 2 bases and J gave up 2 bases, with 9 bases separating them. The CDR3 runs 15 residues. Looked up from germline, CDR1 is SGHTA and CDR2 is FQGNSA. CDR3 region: CASSLSQTNTGELFF. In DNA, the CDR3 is TGTGCCAGCAGCTTATCACAGACCAACACCGGGGAGCTGTTTTTT.

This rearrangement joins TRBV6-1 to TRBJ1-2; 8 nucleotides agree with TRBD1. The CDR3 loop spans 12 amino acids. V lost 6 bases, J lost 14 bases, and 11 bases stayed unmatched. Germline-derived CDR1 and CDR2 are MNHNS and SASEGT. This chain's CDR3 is CASRTGQGLWTF. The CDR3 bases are TGTGCCAGCAGAACCGGACAGGGTCTGTGGACCTTC.

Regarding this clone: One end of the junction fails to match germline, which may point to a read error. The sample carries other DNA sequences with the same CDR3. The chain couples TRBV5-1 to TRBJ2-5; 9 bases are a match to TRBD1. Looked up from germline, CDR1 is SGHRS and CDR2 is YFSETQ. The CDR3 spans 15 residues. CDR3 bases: TGCGCCAGCAGCACTGGGGACAGGGTGGGAGAGACCCAATACTTC. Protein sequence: CASSTGDRVGETQYF.